This T cell receptor (beta chain) was found in a study of CD8 T cells in Susac syndrome (dated by TCRdb to between 2018 and 2020). Background for the entire study: Whether CD8+ T cell activation and differentiation in Susac syndrome was antigen driven was tested using repertoire sequencing. The study compared CD8+ T cell repertoire clonality among eleven to twelve healthy donors, 14 Susac syndrome patients and fewer than 19 multiple sclerosis patients. The investigation overall reported the following: The TCR sequencing and HLA analysis was acknowledged to have included a relatively small number of individuals.

Peripheral blood CD8+ and CD4+ T cells from healthy donors, Susac syndrome patients and multiple sclerosis patients were profiled by high-throughput TCR beta sequencing. Treatment-naive patients with stable or active relapsing-remitting disease fulfilling revised McDonald criteria were used as multiple sclerosis controls. Bulk CD8+ and CD4+ T cells were purified by magnetic negative isolation, whereas CD8+ TEMRA cells were enriched by FACS. Blood was collected in EDTA tubes and processed within 24 hours, with PBMCs isolated through density gradient centrifugation. PBMCs intended for TCR sequencing were cryopreserved in liquid nitrogen and were subsequently thawed in a 37 degrees C water bath. A purity of at least 90% was achieved for sorted or isolated CD4+, CD8+ and CD8+ TEMRA cells. Sequences GTSNPN (CDR1) and SVGIG (CDR2) are obtained from the germline V gene (reference sequence). V is cut by 3 bases and J by 0 bases, and the space between the germline ends is 14 bases. There are 15 amino acids in the CDR3, from cysteine to phenylalanine inclusive. CDR3 DNA is the only sequence kept; it has 45 bases, read in frame from the first base.

RNA was extracted using the RNeasy kit, and about 0.5 to 1 ug of the RNA was reverse transcribed with random hexamers. The immunoSEQ multiplex PCR assay, which covers 54 Vbeta and 13 Jbeta segments, was used to amplify TCR beta CDR3 regions. To correct PCR amplification bias, a synthetic template baseline was used for both primer optimization and computational correction. The study's processing was this. Only productive sequences were kept, with reads annotated to V, D and J genes according to IMGT and analyzed in immunoSEQ Analyzer. To calculate clonality, Shannon entropy was normalized by log2 of the number of productive unique sequences and then subtracted from one. For each patient and control, public and private clones were evaluated within the 100 most prevalent clones. Susac-specific clones were defined as absent from healthy and MS cohorts, 850 to 1,300 published viral clones and other ImmuneACCESS disease sequences. TCRdb trimmed public reads at Q25 via fastp, called clones via MiXCR and kept in-frame beta chains. Under each unique CDR3 protein, matching rows form one entry showing the most common genes and DNA. The V and J calls shown here were made by TCRdb, not taken from the authors' results. Here the sample has 200,000 or so distinct CDR3 sequences; 92% occur a single time. The leading ten clones occupy around 0.14% of the sample.

Worth noting for this clonotype: This clone's antigen is unknown. The sample holds no much larger clone one base away, and base qualities are not on file.

The sample taken for sequencing was CD8+ T cells from PBMCs. The receptor comes from a human donor with multiple sclerosis. Rearrangement joined TRBV30 to TRBJ1-1; the D region possibly corresponds to TRBD1 (6 bases align). In nucleotides, the sequence is TGTGCCTGGAGCCACAGGGTGGGGATGAACACTGAAGCTTTCTTT. This encodes CAWSHRVGMNTEAFF.